Shown below are 26 T cell receptor beta chains from a single sample sequenced in a study of blood T cell repertoires in COVID-19. Assay: immunoSEQ multiplex PCR; the TCRdb copy retains only in-frame clones and omits some. The data contain about 210,000 clones, roughly 85% of them seen just once; the ten biggest clones take up roughly 5%. The specimen sequenced was peripheral blood. These TCRs come from an elderly woman with acute or convalescent COVID-19.

The V and J genes are TRBV11-2 and TRBJ2-1; D is uncertain. The CDR3 runs to 12 residues. Trimming took off 8 bases at V and 8 bases at J, with 13 bases between the two ends. The V gene's germline CDR1 is SGHAT and CDR2 FQNNGV. For the CDR3, the DNA is TGTGCCAGCCGGTTTGGTTCGGATGAGCAGTTCTTC. This translates into CASRFGSDEQFF.

J is TRBJ2-1 and V is TRBV10-1, with TRBD2 as a possible D gene (6 bases). The CDR3 covers 13 residues. Germline CDR1 is WNHNN and CDR2 is SYGVQD (reference sequence). Trimming removed 6 bases at V and 8 bases at J, with 14 bases between. CDR3 amino acids: CASSFGGAHEQFF. The CDR3 region has the DNA TGCGCCAGCAGCTTCGGAGGGGCCCATGAGCAGTTCTTC.

The rearrangement joins TRBV2 to TRBJ1-1, with 7 nucleotides matching TRBD1. In germline, CDR1 is SNHLY, CDR2 FYNNEI. Trimming cost V 6 bases and J 2 bases; bases outside gene matches: 6. The CDR3 has 14 amino acids. For the CDR3, the DNA is TGTGCCAGCAGGAGCCAGGGGGATAACACTGAAGCTTTCTTT. It yields the protein CASRSQGDNTEAFF. Full variable domain (rest looked up from reference TRBV2 and TRBJ1-1): EPEVTQTPSHQVTQMGQEVILRCVPISNHLYFYWYRQILGQKVEFLVSFYNNEISEKSEIFDDQFSVERPDGSNFTLKIRSTKLEDSAMYFCASRSQGDNTEAFFGQGTRLTVV.

The count of this clone is one. The chain links TRBV7-8 to TRBJ2-7; 10 bases map to TRBD2. Germline values: CDR1 SGHVS, CDR2 FQNEAQ. The CDR3 runs 16 residues. Trimming took 1 base from V and 7 from J; bases not matched to a gene: 10. The CDR3 region is CASSLVGLAGAGEQYF. The CDR3 coding sequence is TGTGCCAGCAGCTTAGTGGGGCTAGCGGGAGCGGGAGAGCAGTACTTC.

The chain carries TRBV15 and TRBJ1-2; no definite D call. This CDR3 region has 15 residues. Germline V gene lookup returns CDR1 LNHNV and CDR2 YYDKDF (reference sequence). The ends were cut back, 4 bases at V and 4 bases at J, with 16 bases in the middle. Written as DNA, the CDR3 is TGTGCCACCAGCATGGGAGACCCTGAGTCCTATGGCTACACCTTC. As protein: CATSMGDPESYGYTF. The variable domain in full, with the rest retrieved from reference TRBV15 and TRBJ1-2, is DAMVIQNPRYQVTQFGKPVTLSCSQTLNHNVMYWYQQKSSQAPKLLFHYYDKDFNNEADTPDNFQSRRPNTSFCFLDIRSPGLGDTAMYLCATSMGDPESYGYTFGSGTRLTVV.

V is TRBV19 and J is TRBJ2-2; 10 positions match TRBD2. Trimming removed 7 bases from V and 6 bases from J; junction bases left unmatched: 8. Germline-derived CDR1 and CDR2 are LNHDA and SQIVND (reference sequence). CDR3 length equals 15 residues. For the CDR3, the DNA is TGTGCCAGTAAACCCCTAGCGGGAGAGGCCGGGGAGCTGTTTTTT. This encodes CASKPLAGEAGELFF.

The chain combines TRBV6-6 with TRBJ2-5, with 8 bases matching TRBD2. Germline loops: CDR1 MNHNY, CDR2 SVGAGI (reference sequence). J lost 5 bases, V lost 5 bases, and 7 bases had no gene match. The CDR3 runs 14 residues. CDR3 nucleotide sequence: TGTGCCAGCAGTAGCCGAGCGGGAGTGGAGACCCAGTACTTC. This encodes CASSSRAGVETQYF.

The CDR3 coding sequence is TGTGCCAGCAGCTTGGGGGACAGGGAGGCGGTCGAGCAGTACTTC. It encodes CASSLGDREAVEQYF. The chain combines TRBV5-6 with TRBJ2-7, with 9 positions matching TRBD1. Germline CDR1 SGHDT, CDR2 YYEEEE. The trim removed 0 bases at V and 6 bases at J, leaving 7 bases unmatched. This CDR3 has 15 residues.

The chain employs TRBV3-1 (or the pseudogene TRBV3-2) and TRBJ1-2; TRBD1 might be the D (5 bases). Trimming took 1 base from V and 4 from J, leaving 10 bases between them. The CDR3 length is 14 residues. Per germline, CDR1 LGHDT and CDR2 YNNKEL (reference sequence). The CDR3 protein is CASSQGQTGYGYTF. The CDR3 nucleotides are TGTGCCAGCAGCCAAGGTCAAACAGGCTATGGCTACACCTTC.

The chain uses TRBV15 and TRBJ2-5, with D hard to call. Germline CDR1 is LNHNV and CDR2 is YYDKDF (reference sequence). The V end was cut by 1 base, the J end by 6 bases, with 6 bases between. The CDR3 loop spans 12 amino acids. The CDR3 loop reads CATSRVGQTQYF. In DNA, the CDR3 is TGTGCCACCAGCAGAGTCGGTCAGACCCAGTACTTC.

This chain joins TRBV11-3 and TRBJ2-1, with a tentative D call TRBD2 (5 bases). Trimming pared 5 bases from V and 6 bases from J, leaving 11 bases between. The germline V gene encodes CDR1 SGHNT and CDR2 YENEEA. This CDR3 has 13 residues. The CDR3 DNA reads as TGTGCCAGCAGCACCGGGAAGGGCAATGAGCAGTTCTTC. This translates into CASSTGKGNEQFF. The complete variable domain, with remaining parts taken from reference TRBV11-3 and TRBJ2-1, reads EAGVVQSPRYKIIEKKQPVAFWCNPISGHNTLYWYLQNLGQGPELLIRYENEEAVDDSQLPKDRFSAERLKGVDSTLKIQPAELGDSAVYLCASSTGKGNEQFFGPGTRLTVL.

V and J are TRBV24-1 and TRBJ2-1; no definite D call. V was pared by 3 bases and J by 10 bases, with 9 bases between. The CDR3 spans 12 residues. The germline CDR1 and CDR2 sequences are KGHDR and SFDVKD. The CDR3 nucleotides are TGTGCCACCAGTGATCCCTTCAGGGAGCAGTTCTTC. It is translated as CATSDPFREQFF.

This clone showed up just once. The genes are TRBV7-3 and TRBJ2-3, with no clear D. This CDR3 region has 14 residues. Trimming took 1 base from V and 6 from J, leaving 11 bases between them. The germline V gene has CDR1 SGHTA and CDR2 FQGTGA. In DNA, the CDR3 is TGTGCCAGCAGCTTAATCCCGTCGGTGGATACGCAGTATTTT. Its protein product is CASSLIPSVDTQYF.

This chain links TRBV18 with TRBJ1-1; 7 bases map to TRBD1. Germline assignment: CDR1 KGHSH and CDR2 LQKENI. This CDR3 is 16 amino acids long. Germline trimming cut 1 base from V and 6 bases from J; bases unmatched to any gene: 11. The CDR3 DNA follows: TGTGCCAGCTCACCACGGTTAACCGGGACAGATGCTGAAGCTTTCTTT. As protein: CASSPRLTGTDAEAFF.

This chain links TRBV24-1 with TRBJ1-1; D might be TRBD1 (6 bases). Germline V gene lookup returns CDR1 KGHDR and CDR2 SFDVKD. V was pared by 9 bases and J by 6 bases, with 22 bases between. This CDR3 is built from 15 residues. CDR3 in amino acids: CATAGVGGSRAEAFF. DNA for the CDR3: TGTGCCACCGCCGGGGTAGGGGGTTCTCGGGCTGAAGCTTTCTTT.

J is TRBJ1-5 and V is TRBV25-1, with D unresolved. In germline, CDR1 is MGHDK, CDR2 SYGVNS. This CDR3 has 16 amino acids. Trimming shortened V by 2 bases and J by 2 bases, and 13 bases separated the two germline ends. CDR3 loop: CASSEARGIGNQPQHF. The CDR3 coding sequence is TGTGCCAGCAGTGAAGCACGCGGCATAGGCAATCAGCCCCAGCATTTT.

DNA of the CDR3: TGTGCCAGCAGCAAATCCGGACTAGACAATGAGCAGTTCTTC. This codes for CASSKSGLDNEQFF. V is TRBV6-5 and J is TRBJ2-1, with 7 bases that match TRBD2. V trimming: 6 bases; J trimming: 5 bases; junction bases outside the gene matches: 7. This CDR3 has 14 residues. Germline V gene sequence: CDR1 MNHEY, CDR2 SVGAGI.

The gene calls are TRBV7-2 and TRBJ1-5; no firm D call. V gave up 1 base and J gave up 7 bases, with 11 bases separating them. The germline CDR1 and CDR2 sequences are SGHTA and FQGNSA. CDR3 length equals 14 residues. This CDR3 reads CASSLGAAMQPQHF. DNA of the CDR3: TGTGCCAGCAGCTTAGGGGCAGCTATGCAGCCCCAGCATTTT.

The V gene is TRBV28, the J gene TRBJ1-3; D gene ambiguous. Trimming shortened V by 2 bases and J by 4 bases, and 9 bases separated the two germline ends. Germline V gene data show CDR1 as MDHEN and CDR2 as SYDVKM. The CDR3 is 14 residues long. CDR3 in DNA: TGTGCCAGCAGTTTAAATAACAGAGGAAACACCATATATTTT. Protein sequence: CASSLNNRGNTIYF. The full variable domain, with the rest looked up from reference TRBV28 and TRBJ1-3, is DVKVTQSSRYLVKRTGEKVFLECVQDMDHENMFWYRQDPGLGLRLIYFSYDVKMKEKGDIPEGYSVSREKKERFSLILESASTNQTSMYLCASSLNNRGNTIYFGEGSWLTVV.

The chain recombines TRBV19 with TRBJ2-5; D is possibly TRBD1 (6 bases). Germline V gene lookup returns CDR1 LNHDA and CDR2 SQIVND (reference sequence). This CDR3 region has 15 residues. V lost 3 bases and J 3 bases, leaving 14 bases between the germline ends. CDR3 protein: CASSIRDRSEETQYF. CDR3 sequence (DNA): TGTGCCAGTAGTATCCGTGACAGGAGTGAAGAGACCCAGTACTTC.

This clone came up a few times. The chain employs TRBV28 and TRBJ1-5; a possible D gene is TRBD1 (5 bases). The CDR3 loop spans 15 amino acids. Trimming took off 5 bases at V and 7 bases at J, with 18 bases between the two ends. CDR1 and CDR2 (germline): MDHEN, SYDVKM. CDR3 nucleotides: TGTGCCAGCAGTATCCCCGGGGGTACCTACCAGCCCCAGCATTTT. Translating gives CASSIPGGTYQPQHF.

This clone appeared once. CDR3 in DNA: TGTGCCAGCAGTCCAGGGACCGGGGGTGAAAAACTGTTTTTT. This translates into CASSPGTGGEKLFF. The V and J genes are TRBV28 and TRBJ1-4; a weak D match, TRBD1 (5 bases). The length of the CDR3 is 14 residues. Trimming removed 5 bases from V and 7 bases from J, with 14 bases in between. Per germline, CDR1 MDHEN and CDR2 SYDVKM.

This chain connects TRBV18 to TRBJ2-5, with 8 bases lining up with TRBD2. With 3 bases clipped from V and 1 base from J, the junction kept 4 bases outside the gene matches. The CDR3 contains 15 residues. CDR1 is KGHSH, CDR2 LQKENI, per germline. This CDR3 reads CASSPVSGIQETQYF. The CDR3 nucleotides are TGTGCCAGCTCACCGGTTAGCGGGATCCAAGAGACCCAGTACTTC.

The chain links TRBV7-2 to TRBJ1-1; 8 bases are a match to TRBD1. The trim removed 5 bases at V and 0 bases at J, leaving 8 bases unmatched. This CDR3 is 16 amino acids long. The germline CDR1 and CDR2 sequences are SGHTA and FQGNSA. CDR3 amino acids: CASSIQGQGMNTEAFF. In nucleotides, the CDR3 is TGTGCCAGCAGCATACAAGGACAGGGAATGAACACTGAAGCTTTCTTT.

This clone has a handful of counts. The V gene is TRBV5-6, the J gene TRBJ1-5, with D perhaps matching TRBD1 (5 bases). Trimming removed 0 bases at V and 7 bases at J, with 14 bases between. CDR3 size: 15 residues. Germline CDR1 is SGHDT and CDR2 is YYEEEE. CDR3 sequence (DNA): TGTGCCAGCAGCTTGGGCGGGGGGGTTCGGCAGCCCCAGCATTTT. As protein: CASSLGGGVRQPQHF.

The V gene is TRBV11-2, the J gene TRBJ1-6; unclear D gene. Germline-derived CDR1 and CDR2 are SGHAT and FQNNGV. This CDR3 region has 13 residues. V lost 0 bases and J 9 bases, leaving 6 bases between the germline ends. The CDR3 spells CASSLERFSPLHF. The DNA for the CDR3 is TGTGCCAGCAGCTTAGAGAGGTTTTCACCCCTCCACTTT.